Each of the 6 T cell receptor beta chains below was sequenced from the same sample in a study of cytomegalovirus exposure and HLA in healthy donors (dated by TCRdb to about 2017). The receptor library was made with the immunoSEQ multiplex PCR assay. For the multiplex PCR, a mixture combining 60 forward primers for TCR Vbeta segments and 13 reverse primers for TCR Jbeta segments was used. TCRdb retrieved this table from immuneACCESS and kept in-frame rearrangements only. Not all clones are present; in checked studies, unresolved V genes account for under half, and no reason is known for the remainder. The sample yields 55,000 or so clones; about 80% were counted once. The ten biggest clones cover less than 1.5% of the sample. Source material: PBMCs. The receptors shown here come from a female donor in good health and CMV-seronegative.

This chain links TRBV13 with TRBJ1-2; D possibly corresponds to TRBD1 (6 bases). Deletions cut 5 bases from V and 4 bases from J, with 20 bases between. The length of the CDR3 is 16 residues. Germline values: CDR1 PRHDT, CDR2 FYEKMQ (reference sequence). The CDR3, as DNA: TGTGCCAGCAGCCGAAAGGGGGGGGCCCCCGTCTATGGCTACACCTTC. This sequence encodes CASSRKGGAPVYGYTF. Full variable domain (remainder filled in from reference TRBV13 and TRBJ1-2): AAGVIQSPRHLIKEKRETATLKCYPIPRHDTVYWYQQGPGQDPQFLISFYEKMQSDKGSIPDRFSAQQFSDYHSELNMSSLELGDSALYFCASSRKGGAPVYGYTFGSGTRLTVV.

Written as DNA, the CDR3 is TGTGCCAGCAGCTTATCCACAGGGGGCCTTTTTCAGCCCCAGCATTTT. This gives the protein CASSLSTGGLFQPQHF. The V and J genes are TRBV7-8 and TRBJ1-5, with 9 bases that match TRBD1. With V trimmed by 2 bases and J by 6 bases, 8 bases remained unmatched. Germline V gene sequence: CDR1 SGHVS, CDR2 FQNEAQ. The CDR3 is 16 amino acids.

The chain links TRBV11-3 to TRBJ2-1, with TRBD2 as a possible D gene (5 bases). This CDR3 comprises 15 residues. The ends were cut back, 1 base at V and 2 bases at J, with 9 bases in the middle. CDR1 SGHNT and CDR2 YENEEA come from the germline V gene. CDR3 residues: CASSLGRGTYNEQFF. CDR3 nucleotides: TGTGCCAGCAGCTTAGGACGGGGAACCTACAATGAGCAGTTCTTC.

This chain uses TRBV7-8 with TRBJ2-1; no clear D. V shed 2 bases and J shed 7 bases, with 6 bases lying between them. The CDR3 is 12 residues long. CDR1 and CDR2 from the germline V gene are SGHVS and FQNEAQ. The CDR3 reads CASSLSVNEQFF. Written as DNA, the CDR3 is TGTGCCAGCAGCTTATCCGTAAATGAGCAGTTCTTC.

The chain links TRBV5-1 to TRBJ2-5; D gene ambiguous. The V end lost 4 bases, the J end lost 2 bases, and 6 bases lay between the germline ends. CDR1 and CDR2 from the germline V gene are SGHRS and YFSETQ. This CDR3 is 12 amino acids long. The DNA for the CDR3 is TGCGCCAGCAGCCTACCTCAAGAGACCCAGTACTTC. Translation gives CASSLPQETQYF.

This chain uses TRBV6-1 with TRBJ1-2; D remains ambiguous. Germline V gene lookup returns CDR1 MNHNS and CDR2 SASEGT. The CDR3 runs to 13 residues. The V gene lost 4 bases and the J gene lost 7 bases, with 13 bases spanning the gap. The CDR3 bases are TGTGCCAGCAGTGTAAACAAAGGGAGTGGCTACACCTTC. This translates into CASSVNKGSGYTF.